This TCR beta chain derives from a study of CD8 T cells in Susac syndrome. Reverse transcription of about 0.5 to 1 ug RNA was performed with random hexamers. TCRdb re-called the immunoSEQ multiplex PCR reads with MiXCR, one entry per CDR3 protein. The sample holds roughly 250,000 distinct CDR3 sequences, 95% to 97% seen once. CDR3 length: 14 amino acids. V is TRBV21-1 and J is TRBJ2-7. TRBV21-1 is labeled a pseudogene. This TCR derives from a human donor with Susac syndrome. Sequences were obtained from CD4+ T cells from PBMCs. The CDR3 DNA reads TGTGCCAGCAGCATTTCGGGCTTCCCCTACGAGCAGTACTTC. Translated, it gives CASSISGFPYEQYF.